The present TCR beta chain was sequenced within a study of OX40 agonist ivuxolimab in advanced cancers. A note on the overall study: The costimulatory receptor OX40 (CD134) was targeted by ivuxolimab, a fully human IgG2 agonistic monoclonal antibody. Intravenous ivuxolimab was administered to patients every 2 weeks at six dose levels: 0.01, 0.1, 0.3, 1.5, 3 and 10 mg/kg. Of the roughly 51 patients in dose escalation, around 19 had hepatocellular carcinoma, about 15 had melanoma, 9 had renal cell carcinoma and 9 had head and neck cancer. A male proportion of 82.7% and a mean age of approximately 55 years, ranging from roughly 20 to 80, were recorded for the dose-escalation cohort. Patients were allowed to have had prior anti-PD-1, anti-PD-L1 or anti-CTLA-4 therapy, and more than 35% of the dose-escalation patients had been treated with checkpoint inhibitors. Partial responses were achieved by three dose-escalation patients, of whom one had hepatocellular carcinoma and two had cutaneous melanoma. The purpose of peripheral TCRbeta sequencing was to test whether ivuxolimab changed TCR sequence diversity and led to clonal T-cell expansion. The paper covers the monotherapy dose-escalation part of the phase I ivuxolimab trial, which included N of about 56 patients.

What the authors observed across the whole study: In the 0.1-3.0 mg/kg groups, partial responders had among the lowest normalized peripheral clonal expansion, particularly in CD8+ T cells. At doses of 0.1 to 3.0 mg/kg, clonal expansion of both CD4+ and CD8+ blood T cells was observed from baseline to week 6. On average, CD8+ T cells showed more expanded clones than CD4+ T cells after ivuxolimab. Low levels of normalized T-cell clonal expansion were also seen in some patients who did not respond. The antigen specificity of the clonally expanded peripheral T cells was not determined.

Genomic DNA was extracted from sorted cells for sequencing of the TCRbeta CDR3 region. TCRbeta CDR3 regions were sequenced using the immunoSEQ Assay. TCRdb mirrors the immuneACCESS table, restricted to in-frame sequences. Some clones are absent from its copies; in checked studies, under half trace to an unresolved V gene, and the reason for the others is unknown. For this sample the table gives around 95,000 clones, of which around 90% were detected only once. The top ten clonotypes cover roughly 0.16% of the sample. Worth noting for this clone: No cognate antigen has been identified for it. No much larger clonotype is one base removed from it; base qualities were not supplied.

Patients with autoimmune disease history or receiving systemic immunosuppression were excluded from the trial. In every dose cohort, peripheral blood was drawn for TCR sequencing at baseline, cycle 4 day 1, and cycle 7 day 1. The samples were drawn from a first-in-human, open-label, multicenter phase I dose-escalation trial of ivuxolimab. Adults with locally advanced or metastatic melanoma, renal cell, hepatocellular, or head and neck squamous cell carcinoma were enrolled in the trial. Before TCR sequencing, CD4+ and CD8+ T cells were separately sorted from peripheral blood. The material was CD4+ or CD8+ T cells sorted from blood, obtained in a trial of the OX40 agonist ivuxolimab. The sequence derives from an adult with an advanced solid tumor such as melanoma, head and neck, liver or kidney cancer.

The CDR3: CASSPDMSGQPQHF. The nucleotide sequence is given as TGTGCCAGCAGCCCAGACATGTCGGGACAGCCCCAGCATTTT. The sequence is built from TRBV9 and TRBJ1-5, with no confident D gene call. CDR1 and CDR2 are drawn from the germline V gene: SGDLS, YYNGEE. Including cysteine and phenylalanine, the CDR3 has 14 amino acids. Only the CDR3 portion is preserved as DNA: 42 bases, with reading frame beginning at the first base. V lost 4 bases and J lost 7 bases; the stretch between them is 15 bases long.